The entry below gives a single T cell receptor beta chain sequence along with its context. TCRdb's table, derived via immunoSEQ multiplex PCR, lists solely in-frame clones and lacks some. The data contain about 94,000 clones, approximately 79% of them singletons. The data originate from a study of blood T cell repertoires in COVID-19. Study at large: T cells, B-cell-depleted T cells, or PBMCs supplied cDNA or gDNA.

This CDR3 region has 15 residues. Germline loops: CDR1 SGHDT, CDR2 YYEEEE. V gave up 3 bases and J gave up 8 bases; unmatched junction bases: 7. The chain couples TRBV5-6 to TRBJ2-1; TRBD1 agrees at 11 bases. The sequenced material came from peripheral blood. This sequence originates from a man between 65 and 79 years old with COVID-19, enrolled during active disease. The CDR3 here is CASSWGQGESDEQFF. CDR3 in DNA: TGTGCCAGCAGCTGGGGACAGGGGGAGAGCGATGAGCAGTTCTTC.